A single sample is the source of the 27 T cell receptor beta chains below, sequenced in a study of blood T cells in healthy people across ages. Alongside a J-beta primer mix, a sample-barcoded 5' primer served in a second PCR lasting roughly 7 to 11 cycles. One entry per CDR3 protein, called by TCRdb with MiXCR from the 5' RACE reads. The sample lists 780,000 or so distinct CDR3 sequences, 45% to 70% seen once, with roughly 24% in the top ten. Sequences were obtained from blood. The receptor source for this set is a man between 35 and 55 years old in good health.

V and J are TRBV12-3 or TRBV12-4 and TRBJ1-1, with D uncertain. This CDR3 spans 12 amino acids. Trimming cost V 7 bases and J 3 bases, with 9 bases left between them. The CDR3: CASKEQYTEAFF. The DNA of the CDR3 is TGTGCCAGCAAGGAACAGTACACTGAAGCTTTCTTT.

This clonotype occurred a few times. This chain uses TRBV12-3 or TRBV12-4 with TRBJ2-4; D is possibly TRBD1 (5 bases). The CDR3 contains 15 residues. Trimming cost V 3 bases and J 4 bases, with 13 bases left between them. DNA of the CDR3: TGTGCCAGCAGTTTGCAAGGGGCGTCAAAAAACATTCAGTACTTC. It yields the protein CASSLQGASKNIQYF.

The chain links TRBV21-1 to TRBJ1-5; TRBD1, as called in the table, went unchecked against the DNA. TRBV21-1 is annotated as a pseudogene. The CDR3 is 21 amino acids. CDR3 loop: CASSKLSGPPRGPGGNQPQHF. For the CDR3, the DNA is TGTGCCAGCAGCAAACTATCGGGGCCACCTAGGGGGCCGGGGGGCAATCAGCCCCAGCATTTT.

CDR3 sequence reads: CASSLTSQREELFF. DNA for the CDR3: TGCGCCAGCAGCTTAACTAGCCAGAGGGAGGAGCTGTTTTTT. The V gene is TRBV5-1, the J gene TRBJ2-2; tentative D call: TRBD2 (6 bases). Germline CDR1 and CDR2: SGHRS and YFSETQ. Trimming shortened V by 2 bases and J by 10 bases, and 15 bases separated the two germline ends. CDR3 length: 14 amino acids.

This clonotype was picked up one time. This chain joins TRBV11-3 and TRBJ2-2; TRBD2 matches at 8 bases. Losses at the gene ends were 0 bases for V and 4 bases for J; bases not matched to a gene: 13. CDR1 and CDR2 from the germline V gene are SGHNT and YENEEA. The CDR3 is 19 amino acids. The CDR3 nucleotides read TGTGCCAGCAGCTTAGACTTAAATTGGGGGACTAGGGTCACCGGGGAGCTGTTTTTT. Translating it yields CASSLDLNWGTRVTGELFF.

The genes are TRBV4-1 and TRBJ2-5; 7 bases are shared with TRBD2. Trimming at V came to 1 base and at J to 11 bases, leaving 13 bases not matched to a gene. The germline CDR1 and CDR2 sequences are MGHRA and YSYEKL. This CDR3 spans 15 amino acids. CDR3 coding DNA: TGCGCCAGCAGCCAAGTGGGGGGGGAGGGCGGTGAGCAGTACTTC. Its protein product is CASSQVGGEGGEQYF.

This chain connects TRBV20-1 to TRBJ2-5; weak D call: TRBD2 (5 bases). Germline CDR1 reads DFQATT; CDR2 reads SNEGSKA (reference sequence). Between the trimmed V and J ends, which lost 3 bases and 5 bases, there was a span of 19 bases. The CDR3 consists of 15 residues. CDR3: CSASFVRTDLETQYF. The DNA for the CDR3 is TGCAGTGCTAGTTTTGTGCGGACGGACTTGGAGACCCAGTACTTC.

This clonotype was observed a handful of times. The rearrangement uses TRBV3-1 and TRBJ2-7; 7 bases line up with TRBD2. The CDR3 is 13 amino acids. CDR1 and CDR2 (germline): LGHDT, YNNKEL (reference sequence). The ends lost 6 bases at V and 2 bases at J; junction bases unmatched: 4. The DNA for the CDR3 is TGTGCCAGCAGGCTAGCGGCCGCCTACGAGCAGTACTTC. It yields the protein CASRLAAAYEQYF.

This clonotype was found once. The CDR3 spells CASSRSTGGTYGYTF. As DNA, the CDR3 is TGCGCCAGCAGCCGATCGACAGGGGGCACCTATGGCTACACCTTC. The V gene is TRBV4-3, the J gene TRBJ1-2; 10 bases align to TRBD1. J lost 4 bases, V lost 4 bases, and 6 bases had no gene match. Per germline, CDR1 LGHNA and CDR2 YSLEER. The CDR3 length is 15 residues.

The V gene is TRBV4-1, the J gene TRBJ2-3, with 10 nucleotides matching TRBD2. The CDR3 is made up of 16 amino acids. The V gene end was trimmed by 0 bases and the J gene end by 3 bases; junction bases not matched to a gene: 3. The germline CDR1 and CDR2 sequences are MGHRA and YSYEKL. CDR3 region: CASSQEETSGTDTQYF. The CDR3 nucleotides are TGCGCCAGCAGCCAAGAAGAGACTAGCGGGACAGATACGCAGTATTTT.

The sample holds a few counts of this clonotype. The chain recombines TRBV5-6 with TRBJ2-7; tentatively, D is TRBD1 (6 bases). Germline values: CDR1 SGHDT, CDR2 YYEEEE. Between the trimmed V and J ends, which lost 0 bases and 3 bases, there was a span of 13 bases. The CDR3 totals 15 residues. Here the CDR3 reads CASSLEGDINYEQYF. In DNA form, the CDR3 reads TGTGCCAGCAGCTTGGAGGGGGACATCAACTACGAGCAGTACTTC.

J is TRBJ2-1 and V is TRBV7-9, with a possible D match to TRBD2 (6 bases). Trimming shortened V by 5 bases and J by 3 bases, and 17 bases separated the two germline ends. Germline V gene data show CDR1 as SEHNR and CDR2 as FQNEAQ (reference sequence). The CDR3 loop spans 16 amino acids. DNA of the CDR3: TGTGCCAGCAGCCTTACGCCGGGACTGAACTACAATGAGCAGTTCTTC. It encodes CASSLTPGLNYNEQFF. The full variable domain, rest sourced from reference TRBV7-9 and TRBJ2-1, is DTGVSQNPRHKITKRGQNVTFRCDPISEHNRLYWYRQTLGQGPEFLTYFQNEAQLEKSRLLSDRFSAERPKGSFSTLEIQRTEQGDSAMYLCASSLTPGLNYNEQFFGPGTRLTVL.

The V gene is TRBV11-2, the J gene TRBJ2-1, with a weak D call TRBD1 (6 bases). The V end lost 5 bases, the J end lost 9 bases, and 17 bases lay between the germline ends. Germline values: CDR1 SGHAT, CDR2 FQNNGV. This CDR3 spans 14 amino acids. As DNA, the CDR3 is TGTGCCAGCAGCCTGATCAGGGGAAAGGGTGAGCAGTTCTTC. Its translation is CASSLIRGKGEQFF.

This chain uses TRBV28 with TRBJ1-5; D uncertain. The V end was cut by 6 bases, the J end by 11 bases, with 11 bases between. Germline CDR1 and CDR2: MDHEN and SYDVKM. The CDR3 runs to 11 residues. The CDR3, as DNA: TGTGCCAGCAGCCACCCCTCCGCCCAGCATTTT. Translated: CASSHPSAQHF. Together with reference TRBV28 and TRBJ1-5, the CDR3 gives the full variable domain: DVKVTQSSRYLVKRTGEKVFLECVQDMDHENMFWYRQDPGLGLRLIYFSYDVKMKEKGDIPEGYSVSREKKERFSLILESASTNQTSMYLCASSHPSAQHFGDGTRLSIL.

The table lists this clonotype with a few counts. Written as DNA, the CDR3 is TGTGCCAGCAAAGGTCTAGTCTACAATGAGCAGTTCTTC. Translating gives CASKGLVYNEQFF. This rearrangement joins TRBV27 to TRBJ2-1, with no clear D. CDR3 length equals 13 residues. Trimming left V 7 bases short and J 3 bases short, with 10 bases between. Germline values: CDR1 MNHEY, CDR2 SMNVEV (reference sequence).

The rearrangement joins TRBV7-6 to TRBJ2-5; 7 bases are shared with TRBD2. The CDR3 covers 15 residues. The V segment lost 1 base and the J segment 2 bases; nucleotides outside the gene matches: 4. Germline CDR1 SGHVS, CDR2 FNYEAQ. Here the CDR3 reads CASSLDAGGQETQYF. In DNA, the CDR3 is TGTGCCAGCAGCTTAGACGCCGGGGGGCAAGAGACCCAGTACTTC.

V gene TRBV12-3 or TRBV12-4 combines with J gene TRBJ2-3; 11 positions match TRBD2. This CDR3 spans 16 amino acids. Trimming cost V 0 bases and J 5 bases; bases outside gene matches: 4. The CDR3 DNA sequence: TGTGCCAGCAGTTTAGCGACTAGCGGGATGAGAGATACGCAGTATTTT. This encodes CASSLATSGMRDTQYF.

The chain links TRBV20-1 to TRBJ2-5; 9 positions agree with TRBD2. With V trimmed by 5 bases and J by 4 bases, 11 bases remained unmatched. CDR1 DFQATT and CDR2 SNEGSKA come from the germline V gene (reference sequence). This CDR3 comprises 15 residues. The CDR3 sequence: CSAGPLAGDPETQYF. CDR3 bases: TGCAGTGCTGGACCGTTAGCGGGAGACCCAGAGACCCAGTACTTC.

The chain has TRBV24-1 and TRBJ2-7; 8 nucleotides line up with TRBD1. Germline V gives CDR1 KGHDR, CDR2 SFDVKD. The V segment lost 7 bases and the J segment 0 bases; nucleotides outside the gene matches: 1. CDR3 length: 13 residues. CDR3: CATSDRGSYEQYF. The DNA of the CDR3 is TGTGCCACCAGCGACAGGGGCTCCTACGAGCAGTACTTC.

The V gene is TRBV28, the J gene TRBJ2-1, with 12 nucleotides matching TRBD2. This CDR3 has 17 amino acids. Germline V gives CDR1 MDHEN, CDR2 SYDVKM. The V gene end was trimmed by 6 bases and the J gene end by 4 bases; junction bases not matched to a gene: 10. CDR3 nucleotide sequence: TGTGCCAGCAGCCTTGATTCCGGGACTAGCGGGTACAATGAGCAGTTCTTC. Encoded protein: CASSLDSGTSGYNEQFF.

The gene calls are TRBV6-2 or TRBV6-3 and TRBJ2-5; D possibly corresponds to TRBD2 (5 bases). The ends were cut back, 5 bases at V and 4 bases at J, with 14 bases in the middle. The CDR3 sequence is 14 residues long. Germline CDR1 MNHEY, CDR2 SVGEGT. The CDR3 bases are TGTGCCAGCAGTCCCGTCTCGGGGTCAGAGACCCAGTACTTC. Encoded protein: CASSPVSGSETQYF.

The chain recombines TRBV27 with TRBJ2-7; no clear D. This CDR3 comprises 13 residues. CDR1 and CDR2 from the germline V gene are MNHEY and SMNVEV (reference sequence). Between the trimmed V and J ends, which lost 6 bases and 1 base, there was a span of 10 bases. The CDR3 sequence: CASRAYVSYEQYF. As DNA, the CDR3 is TGTGCCAGCAGGGCCTATGTATCCTACGAGCAGTACTTC.

The rearrangement joins TRBV11-3 to TRBJ2-3, with D tentatively TRBD2 (6 bases). The CDR3 consists of 15 residues. The V end was cut by 1 base, the J end by 3 bases, with 11 bases between. The germline V gene encodes CDR1 SGHNT and CDR2 YENEEA. The CDR3 reads CASSLGEAGTDTQYF. The CDR3 DNA reads as TGTGCCAGCAGCTTAGGCGAGGCGGGGACAGATACGCAGTATTTT.

The chain links TRBV21-1 to TRBJ2-7; the DNA was not compared with TRBD1, the D call given in the table. TRBV21-1 is a pseudogene locus. This CDR3 comprises 18 residues. CDR3 sequence (DNA): TGTGCCAGCAGCAACGGGACAGAACATTCACCAAGCCTCTACGAGCAGTACTTC. Its translation: CASSNGTEHSPSLYEQYF.

Only a few counts were recorded for this clonotype. The chain uses TRBV3-1 and TRBJ2-5; 7 nucleotides agree with TRBD1. The CDR3 length is 16 residues. V shed 6 bases and J 5 bases; nucleotides not matched to a gene: 15. Germline assignment: CDR1 LGHDT and CDR2 YNNKEL (reference sequence). CDR3 sequence: CASRPFRDRTEETQYF. The CDR3 DNA reads TGTGCCAGCAGGCCCTTCCGGGACAGAACTGAGGAGACCCAGTACTTC.

This clonotype was counted between two and nine times. The rearrangement links TRBV6-1 to TRBJ2-6, with 7 bases that match TRBD1. V was clipped by 6 bases and J by 3 bases; unmatched bases: 11. This CDR3 region has 17 residues. Germline CDR1 is MNHNS and CDR2 is SASEGT. The CDR3 region has the DNA TGTGCCAGCAGAAGCACAGGGGTCCTTGGTGGGGCCAACGTCCTGACTTTC. Amino acid sequence: CASRSTGVLGGANVLTF.

V gene TRBV6-2 or TRBV6-3 combines with J gene TRBJ2-5; a possible D gene is TRBD2 (5 bases). Germline assignment: CDR1 MNHEY and CDR2 SVGEGT. There are 14 residues in the CDR3. Trimming cost V 5 bases and J 0 bases, with 10 bases left between them. The CDR3 reads CASSPSPYQETQYF. The CDR3 DNA sequence: TGTGCCAGCAGTCCTAGCCCGTACCAAGAGACCCAGTACTTC.